This T cell receptor (beta chain) was obtained from a study of T cell responses to AZD1222 COVID-19 vaccine. The table came from immunoSEQ multiplex PCR; TCRdb's copy has only in-frame clones and leaves some out. The sample has tens of thousands of clones, just over 90% seen once; the top ten hold approximately 22%. In germline, CDR1 is SNHLY, CDR2 FYNNEI. The trim removed 2 bases at V and 0 bases at J, leaving 6 bases unmatched. The CDR3 is made up of 18 amino acids. This clone appeared once. The specimen comprised peripheral blood, sampled on day 0 of AZD1222 vaccination. The source is an adult in good health. The chain links TRBV2 to TRBJ2-1; 11 bases line up with TRBD2. Here the CDR3 DNA reads TGTGCCAGCAGTGAAACTAGCGGGGGACGCACCTCCTACAATGAGCAGTTCTTC. Its protein is CASSETSGGRTSYNEQFF.